This T cell receptor beta chain was obtained from a study of regulatory T cells in long-lasting Graves disease. Germline values: CDR1 SGHRS, CDR2 YFSETQ. V shed 4 bases and J shed 4 bases, with 15 bases lying between them. There are 15 residues in the CDR3. TCR beta libraries were built with iRepertoire HTBI primers and Arm-PCR of CDR3 regions. One entry per CDR3 protein results from TCRdb running MiXCR on the multiplex PCR reads. The table has approximately 400,000 distinct CDR3 sequences, less than 20% seen once; the top ten hold approximately 22%. This clonotype was seen ten or more times. Time point in this sample: newly diagnosed GD, antithyroid drugs for less than 3 months. PBMCs were the source of the RNA used for TCR sequencing.

The chain recombines TRBV5-1 with TRBJ1-5, with D possibly being TRBD1 (5 bases). This sequence originates from a female donor with Graves disease. The input for sequencing was peripheral blood mononuclear cells (PBMCs), taken at new diagnosis, from a patient treated with antithyroid drugs. Written as DNA, the CDR3 is TGCGCCAGCAGCCCGGACTTGGGGCGGAATCAGCCCCAGCATTTT. It is translated as CASSPDLGRNQPQHF.